A single sample is the source of the 21 T cell receptor beta chains below, sequenced in a study of cytomegalovirus exposure and HLA in healthy donors. It was with 60 Vbeta and 13 Jbeta primers that the PCR ran. Data came from immunoSEQ multiplex PCR; TCRdb stores just in-frame clones and leaves some out. The repertoire consists of 140,000 or so clones, with about 80% occurring once and the leading ten covering approximately 9.7%. The sequencing sample was made of PBMCs. Receptors originate from a woman aged 55-75 years in good health and CMV-seropositive.

V is TRBV5-4 and J is TRBJ1-2, with D possibly TRBD1 on 5 matching bases. The CDR3 is 15 amino acids. V lost 4 bases and J lost 2, with 15 bases in between. Germline-derived CDR1 and CDR2 are SGHNT and YYREEE (reference sequence). Written as DNA, the CDR3 is TGTGCCAGCAGCCTTCCTCCGACAGAGAACTATGGCTACACCTTC. It encodes CASSLPPTENYGYTF. The full variable domain, rest sourced from reference TRBV5-4 and TRBJ1-2, is ETGVTQSPTHLIKTRGQQVTLRCSSQSGHNTVSWYQQALGQGPQFIFQYYREEENGRGNFPPRFSGLQFPNYSSELNVNALELDDSALYLCASSLPPTENYGYTFGSGTRLTVV.

V and J are TRBV27 and TRBJ1-2; tentatively, D is TRBD1 (6 bases). CDR3 length: 14 residues. Per the germline V gene, CDR1 is MNHEY and CDR2 is SMNVEV (reference sequence). Trimming took off 5 bases at V and 4 bases at J, with 14 bases between the two ends. The chain's CDR3 is CASSPVDSPYGYTF. The CDR3 DNA sequence: TGTGCCAGCAGTCCCGTGGACAGCCCCTATGGCTACACCTTC.

The chain has TRBV2 and TRBJ2-7; D is perhaps TRBD2 (7 bases). This CDR3 has 15 amino acids. V lost 4 bases, J lost 2 bases, and 15 bases lay in between. Germline CDR1 reads SNHLY; CDR2 reads FYNNEI. This CDR3 is CASSVSGGTAYEQYF. The CDR3 coding sequence is TGTGCCAGCAGTGTTTCGGGGGGCACGGCCTACGAGCAGTACTTC.

This chain links TRBV28 with TRBJ2-5; 11 bases are a match to TRBD1. The CDR3 sequence is 15 residues long. V dropped 6 bases and J dropped 2; count of bases not matched to a gene: 5. The germline gives CDR1 MDHEN, CDR2 SYDVKM. This chain's CDR3 is CASRSGTGGQETQYF. CDR3 coding DNA: TGTGCCAGCAGGTCCGGGACAGGGGGTCAAGAGACCCAGTACTTC.

The gene calls are TRBV28 and TRBJ1-5; 7 nucleotides align to TRBD1. This CDR3 spans 14 amino acids. After removal of 3 bases from V and 5 bases from J, the junction contained 4 bases not matched to a gene. The germline gives CDR1 MDHEN, CDR2 SYDVKM. This CDR3 is CASSFHRGDQPQHF. The CDR3 coding sequence is TGTGCCAGCAGTTTTCACAGGGGCGATCAGCCCCAGCATTTT.

This rearrangement joins TRBV11-2 to TRBJ2-7; D remains unclear. Trimming shortened V by 6 bases and J by 3 bases, and 6 bases separated the two germline ends. Germline V gene data show CDR1 as SGHAT and CDR2 as FQNNGV. This CDR3 region has 11 residues. The CDR3 nucleotides are TGTGCCAGCAGTTCTTACTACGAGCAGTACTTC. The encoded protein is CASSSYYEQYF. The full variable domain, its missing parts supplied by reference TRBV11-2 and TRBJ2-7, is EAGVAQSPRYKIIEKRQSVAFWCNPISGHATLYWYQQILGQGPKLLIQFQNNGVVDDSQLPKDRFSAERLKGVDSTLKIQPAKLEDSAVYLCASSSYYEQYFGPGTRLTVT.

The rearrangement links TRBV29-1 to TRBJ1-1; no firm D call. The CDR3 runs 11 residues. In germline, CDR1 is SQVTM, CDR2 ANQGSEA. Trimming took 3 bases from V and 4 from J, leaving 6 bases between them. The CDR3 nucleotides are TGCAGCGTTGAGTCTACCACTGAAGCTTTCTTT. Translation: CSVESTTEAFF.

In DNA, the CDR3 is TGTGCCAGCAGTTTATGGGGACAGAACCCGGATCAGCCCCAGCATTTT. Translation: CASSLWGQNPDQPQHF. The chain has TRBV27 and TRBJ1-5; TRBD1 agrees at 7 bases. Germline V gene sequence: CDR1 MNHEY, CDR2 SMNVEV (reference sequence). The J segment lost 5 bases and the V segment lost 1 base, leaving 8 bases of the junction unmatched. CDR3 length: 16 residues.

This chain uses TRBV6-5 with TRBJ2-1, with 7 bases identical to TRBD1. The CDR3 spans 13 residues. In germline, CDR1 is MNHEY, CDR2 SVGAGI. J lost 6 bases, V lost 6 bases, and 5 bases had no gene match. The CDR3 sequence: CASSRQGINEQFF. The CDR3 DNA reads TGTGCCAGCAGCCGACAGGGTATCAATGAGCAGTTCTTC.

The rearrangement links TRBV2 to TRBJ2-1, with 10 bases identical to TRBD2. This CDR3 comprises 15 residues. With 5 bases clipped from V and 8 bases from J, the junction kept 9 bases outside the gene matches. The germline CDR1 and CDR2 sequences are SNHLY and FYNNEI. The CDR3 coding sequence is TGTGCCAGCAGTTTGGTAGCGGGAGGAATCGATGAGCAGTTCTTC. Translated, it gives CASSLVAGGIDEQFF.

This clone has a single count. This chain links TRBV4-3 with TRBJ1-2, with D possibly matching TRBD1 (6 bases). Germline CDR1 reads LGHNA; CDR2 reads YSLEER. The CDR3 spans 15 residues. Trimming took off 0 bases at V and 8 bases at J, with 16 bases between the two ends. The CDR3 bases are TGCGCCAGCAGCCAAGAGTTGCAGGGGACAAGCGGCTACACCTTC. This sequence encodes CASSQELQGTSGYTF.

The sample holds one count of this clone. The V and J genes are TRBV27 and TRBJ2-5; 9 nucleotides match TRBD1. The DNA matches TRBJ2-7 better at its end, which makes the J call doubtful. This CDR3 contains 14 residues. CDR1 and CDR2 (germline): MNHEY, SMNVEV (reference sequence). In nucleotides, the CDR3 is TGTGCCACCAGATGGGGACAGGGAGGTAGCGAGCAGTACTTC. Protein product: CATRWGQGGSEQYF.

V is TRBV28 and J is TRBJ2-5; TRBD2 aligns across 11 bases. Germline lookup yields CDR1 MDHEN and CDR2 SYDVKM. The CDR3 consists of 16 residues. Trimming cost V 5 bases and J 4 bases; bases outside gene matches: 9. The DNA for the CDR3 is TGTGCCAGCAGTCCGCTTAGCGGGAGGGTGTCAGAGACCCAGTACTTC. Amino acid sequence: CASSPLSGRVSETQYF.

The gene calls are TRBV9 and TRBJ1-4, with D possibly matching TRBD1 (6 bases). Germline V gene data show CDR1 as SGDLS and CDR2 as YYNGEE. Between the trimmed V and J ends, which lost 3 bases and 5 bases, there was a span of 11 bases. The CDR3 totals 14 residues. The CDR3 coding sequence is TGTGCCAGCAGCGCTAGGGGGAAAAATGAAAAACTGTTTTTT. Amino acids: CASSARGKNEKLFF.

CDR3 region: CASSLQETSPFEQYF. The CDR3 DNA reads TGTGCCAGCAGCTTGCAGGAGACTAGTCCCTTCGAGCAGTACTTC. The chain joins TRBV5-6 to TRBJ2-7; a possible D gene is TRBD2 (6 bases). The V gene's germline CDR1 is SGHDT and CDR2 YYEEEE. The V gene lost 1 base and the J gene lost 6 bases, with 17 bases spanning the gap. The CDR3 has 15 amino acids.

This sequence joins TRBV10-3 and TRBJ2-7, with 8 positions matching TRBD1. The CDR3 totals 19 residues. CDR1 is ENHRY and CDR2 is SYGVKD in the germline V gene. With V trimmed by 3 bases and J by 2 bases, 18 bases remained unmatched. The CDR3 DNA is TGTGCCATCAGTGACACCGGGACAGGTCCTTATACCCAGACCTACGAGCAGTACTTC. It is translated as CAISDTGTGPYTQTYEQYF.

The chain is built from TRBV7-9 and TRBJ2-7; 8 nucleotides match TRBD1. The V gene end was trimmed by 2 bases and the J gene end by 7 bases; junction bases not matched to a gene: 10. This CDR3 has 15 amino acids. Per germline, CDR1 SEHNR and CDR2 FQNEAQ (reference sequence). In DNA, the CDR3 is TGTGCCAGCAGCTTATTGCGGCAGGGGGCTCTTGAGCAGTACTTC. Its protein is CASSLLRQGALEQYF.

The chain recombines TRBV7-2 with TRBJ2-7; a weak D match, TRBD1 (6 bases). Deletions cut 2 bases from V and 4 bases from J, with 18 bases between. The CDR3 totals 16 residues. CDR1 is SGHTA and CDR2 is FQGNSA in the germline V gene. CDR3 in amino acids: CASSLNSGQAVYEQYF. The CDR3 coding sequence is TGTGCCAGCAGCTTAAACTCGGGACAAGCGGTATACGAGCAGTACTTC.

The rearrangement links TRBV9 to TRBJ2-7; 8 nucleotides match TRBD1. CDR3 size: 15 residues. Germline V gene lookup returns CDR1 SGDLS and CDR2 YYNGEE. V trimming: 0 bases; J trimming: 5 bases; junction bases outside the gene matches: 7. In DNA, the CDR3 is TGTGCCAGCAGCGTAGGGCAAGGACAGGGTAACGAGCAGTACTTC. Translating it yields CASSVGQGQGNEQYF.

The gene calls are TRBV4-2 and TRBJ2-5; tentatively, D is TRBD2 (5 bases). The CDR3 has 19 residues. Trimming took 0 bases from V and 0 from J, leaving 20 bases between them. Germline lookup yields CDR1 LGHNA and CDR2 YNFKEQ. The CDR3 DNA follows: TGTGCCAGCAGCCAAGATCTAGGAGTGGGCGGGCCCAACCAAGAGACCCAGTACTTC. This translates into CASSQDLGVGGPNQETQYF.

This clone was observed a handful of times. The V call is TRBV6-5, the J call TRBJ2-5, with D possibly matching TRBD2 (5 bases). The last part of the DNA fits TRBJ2-7 better; the J call may be wrong. From germline, CDR1 is MNHEY and CDR2 SVGAGI. This CDR3 comprises 14 residues. CDR3 in DNA: TGTGCCAGCAGTTATATTGGGAGCTCCTACGAGCAGTACTTC. Residues: CASSYIGSSYEQYF.